The 21 T cell receptor beta chains given below trace back to one sample, sequenced in a study of shared clonotypes between healthy human individuals. In the naive CD8 group, cells lacked CD45RO and were positively selected for CCR7, so terminally differentiated effector memory CD45RA+ cells were left out. Sequenced by immunoSEQ multiplex PCR; TCRdb stores in-frame clones only, minus some. The sample carries about 2.1 million clones, more than 85% recorded once. Sequenced sample: naive CD8+ T cells from PBMCs. The receptors shown here come from a man aged 18 to 29 in good health. Some clones in this sample may be carry-over from other donors' samples.

The chain joins TRBV27 to TRBJ2-7; D is unresolved. This CDR3 spans 13 amino acids. V was cut by 6 bases and J by 6 bases, with 15 bases left in between. Germline CDR1 and CDR2: MNHEY and SMNVEV (reference sequence). CDR3 DNA: TGTGCCAGCAGCCCTGTCTACCGCGGCGAGCAGTACTTC. As protein: CASSPVYRGEQYF.

This sequence joins TRBV10-3 and TRBJ1-1; D not resolved. V was trimmed by 3 bases and J by 2 bases, leaving 4 bases between them. CDR1 is ENHRY and CDR2 is SYGVKD in the germline V gene. This CDR3 is 12 amino acids long. The CDR3 coding sequence is TGTGCCATCAGTGAAAGTAACACTGAAGCTTTCTTT. Amino acids: CAISESNTEAFF.

This clone was seen only once. The chain joins TRBV6-1 to TRBJ2-4, with unresolved D. This CDR3 is 12 amino acids long. In germline, CDR1 is MNHNS, CDR2 SASEGT. The ends were cut back, 10 bases at V and 0 bases at J, with 7 bases in the middle. The CDR3 protein is CATVKAKNIQYF. The CDR3 nucleotides read TGTGCCACAGTAAAAGCCAAAAACATTCAGTACTTC.

V gene TRBV27 combines with J gene TRBJ2-7, with 11 bases that match TRBD2. Germline V gives CDR1 MNHEY, CDR2 SMNVEV (reference sequence). The CDR3 runs 15 residues. J lost 6 bases, V lost 6 bases, and 10 bases had no gene match. The CDR3 loop reads CASSVIAGGPVEQYF. The CDR3 DNA is TGTGCCAGCAGCGTTATAGCGGGAGGGCCGGTCGAGCAGTACTTC.

The chain is built from TRBV25-1 and TRBJ2-3; tentative D call: TRBD1 (6 bases). The CDR3 covers 16 residues. The V end was cut by 3 bases, the J end by 1 base, with 14 bases between. Germline-derived CDR1 and CDR2 are MGHDK and SYGVNS. CDR3 bases: TGTGCCAGCAGTGATCCCGACAGGACCCGCACAGATACGCAGTATTTT. Translating it yields CASSDPDRTRTDTQYF.

The CDR3 loop reads CSGGGGNTIYF. DNA for the CDR3: TGCAGCGGGGGAGGTGGAAACACCATATATTTT. The J gene is TRBJ1-3, the V gene TRBV29-1, with no clear D. V gave up 7 bases and J gave up 3 bases, with 7 bases separating them. Germline assignment: CDR1 SQVTM and CDR2 ANQGSEA. The CDR3 contains 11 residues.

In its sample, this clone was seen once. The V gene is TRBV19, the J gene TRBJ2-5, with 10 bases matching TRBD2. Unmatched junction bases numbered 19, after V lost 5 bases and J lost 4 bases. This CDR3 is built from 19 residues. From germline, CDR1 is LNHDA and CDR2 SQIVND (reference sequence). CDR3 sequence (DNA): TGTGCCAGTAGTCTCCAAATGGGGACTTTAGCGGGAGGAGGAGAGACCCAGTACTTC. Residues: CASSLQMGTLAGGGETQYF.

The chain recombines TRBV19 with TRBJ1-2; D remains ambiguous. Germline V gene data show CDR1 as LNHDA and CDR2 as SQIVND (reference sequence). CDR3 length: 15 residues. V gave up 1 base and J gave up 4 bases, with 13 bases separating them. CDR3 DNA: TGTGCCAGTAGTATAGGCCAGCGCGATATCTATGGCTACACCTTC. As protein: CASSIGQRDIYGYTF.

This sequence joins TRBV28 and TRBJ1-1; D gene uncertain. CDR3 size: 16 residues. Per the germline V gene, CDR1 is MDHEN and CDR2 is SYDVKM. Trimming removed 8 bases at V and 0 bases at J, with 19 bases between. The CDR3 loop reads CASSSPAGSMNTEAFF. DNA for the CDR3: TGTGCCAGCTCCTCTCCGGCGGGTTCTATGAACACTGAAGCTTTCTTT.

The chain joins TRBV7-8 to TRBJ2-1; no reliable D call. V gave up 1 base and J gave up 3 bases, with 10 bases separating them. Germline CDR1 reads SGHVS; CDR2 reads FQNEAQ. The CDR3 spans 15 residues. The CDR3 nucleotides read TGTGCCAGCAGCTTAGTGGCAGCTGACTACAATGAGCAGTTCTTC. It is translated as CASSLVAADYNEQFF.

J is TRBJ1-1 and V is TRBV10-2; TRBD1 is a possible D gene (5 bases). The CDR3 covers 15 residues. V lost 3 bases and J 6 bases, leaving 17 bases between the germline ends. Germline-derived CDR1 and CDR2 are WSHSY and SAAADI. DNA of the CDR3: TGCGCCAGCAGTGACAGGGTCGAGGGTCCCCCTGAAGCTTTCTTT. This translates into CASSDRVEGPPEAFF.

V usage is TRBV7-8 and J usage is TRBJ2-7; D unresolved. Per germline, CDR1 SGHVS and CDR2 FQNEAQ. The V end was cut by 6 bases, the J end by 3 bases, with 12 bases between. The CDR3 totals 13 residues. CDR3 residues: CASSQVQNYEQYF. The DNA for the CDR3 is TGTGCCAGCAGTCAGGTACAGAACTACGAGCAGTACTTC.

This sequence joins TRBV5-1 and TRBJ2-1, with 11 positions matching TRBD2. The CDR3 totals 17 residues. The ends lost 4 bases at V and 5 bases at J; junction bases unmatched: 11. Germline V gives CDR1 SGHRS, CDR2 YFSETQ. CDR3 nucleotide sequence: TGCGCCAGCAGCCCCCAGGTAGCGGGAGGGCCGCACAATGAGCAGTTCTTC. This gives the protein CASSPQVAGGPHNEQFF. The variable domain in full, completed from reference TRBV5-1 and TRBJ2-1, reads KAGVTQTPRYLIKTRGQQVTLSCSPISGHRSVSWYQQTPGQGLQFLFEYFSETQRNKGNFPGRFSGRQFSNSRSEMNVSTLELGDSALYLCASSPQVAGGPHNEQFFGPGTRLTVL.

The V and J genes are TRBV27 and TRBJ2-7; D is perhaps TRBD1 or TRBD2 (5 bases each). Deletions cut 11 bases from V and 0 bases from J, with 14 bases between. Germline CDR1 is MNHEY and CDR2 is SMNVEV (reference sequence). The CDR3 is 13 residues long. In DNA, the CDR3 is TGTGCCTCCGCCCGGGGCACCTCCTACGAGCAGTACTTC. It translates to CASARGTSYEQYF.

The chain carries TRBV5-6 and TRBJ2-1, with 8 bases that match TRBD2. V was clipped by 2 bases and J by 8 bases; unmatched bases: 6. CDR1 and CDR2 from the germline V gene are SGHDT and YYEEEE. CDR3 length: 14 residues. The DNA of the CDR3 is TGTGCCAGCAGCTTACCGGGACTAGGGGATGAGCAGTTCTTC. Its protein product is CASSLPGLGDEQFF.

The chain recombines TRBV9 with TRBJ1-3, with 8 bases aligning to TRBD1. The J segment lost 1 base and the V segment lost 4 bases, leaving 10 bases of the junction unmatched. This CDR3 is 17 amino acids long. CDR1 and CDR2 from the germline V gene are SGDLS and YYNGEE. CDR3 region: CASSLSGQGKSGNTIYF. As DNA, the CDR3 is TGTGCCAGCAGCCTGAGCGGACAGGGAAAGTCTGGAAACACCATATATTTT. The full variable domain, completed using reference TRBV9 and TRBJ1-3, is DSGVTQTPKHLITATGQRVTLRCSPRSGDLSVYWYQQSLDQGLQFLIQYYNGEERAKGNILERFSAQQFPDLHSELNLSSLELGDSALYFCASSLSGQGKSGNTIYFGEGSWLTVV.

This chain's CDR3 is CASSDQASTNYGYTF. The CDR3 bases are TGTGCCAGTAGTGACCAGGCGAGTACAAACTATGGCTACACCTTC. The gene calls are TRBV19 and TRBJ1-2; D is undetermined. Germline V gives CDR1 LNHDA, CDR2 SQIVND (reference sequence). V was trimmed by 5 bases and J by 2 bases, leaving 15 bases between them. This CDR3 is 15 amino acids long.

This chain connects TRBV4-1 to TRBJ1-6; D possibly corresponds to TRBD1 (6 bases). Germline CDR1 reads MGHRA; CDR2 reads YSYEKL. The V and J ends lost 5 bases and 7 bases respectively, with 21 bases between them. The CDR3 runs to 17 residues. The CDR3 reads CASSTPRGGGANSPLHF. Written as DNA, the CDR3 is TGCGCCAGCAGCACACCTCGGGGAGGGGGGGCAAATTCACCCCTCCACTTT.

The J gene is TRBJ1-1, the V gene TRBV28, with a weak D call TRBD1 (5 bases). V lost 0 bases, J lost 4 bases, and 9 bases lay in between. The CDR3 contains 14 residues. Germline V gene sequence: CDR1 MDHEN, CDR2 SYDVKM. The CDR3 reads CASSLWEGPTEAFF. CDR3 nucleotides: TGTGCCAGCAGTTTATGGGAGGGGCCCACTGAAGCTTTCTTT.

V and J are TRBV28 and TRBJ2-6; 8 nucleotides agree with TRBD1. Trimming took 5 bases from V and 0 from J; bases not matched to a gene: 9. Germline lookup yields CDR1 MDHEN and CDR2 SYDVKM. This CDR3 is 18 amino acids long. CDR3 protein: CASSPGQGRRSGANVLTF. The CDR3 coding sequence is TGTGCCAGCAGTCCCGGACAGGGTCGACGCTCTGGGGCCAACGTCCTGACTTTC. The entire variable domain, with the rest obtained from reference TRBV28 and TRBJ2-6, is as follows: DVKVTQSSRYLVKRTGEKVFLECVQDMDHENMFWYRQDPGLGLRLIYFSYDVKMKEKGDIPEGYSVSREKKERFSLILESASTNQTSMYLCASSPGQGRRSGANVLTFGAGSRLTVL.

Only one count was recorded for this clone. The chain employs TRBV2 and TRBJ1-5; tentatively, D is TRBD1 (5 bases). V was pared by 2 bases and J by 1 base, with 15 bases between. Germline assignment: CDR1 SNHLY and CDR2 FYNNEI. The CDR3 is made up of 17 amino acids. The CDR3 DNA follows: TGTGCCAGCAGTGAATGGAGGGCCGCAGGGAGCAATCAGCCCCAGCATTTT. It specifies CASSEWRAAGSNQPQHF.